A selection of T cell receptor beta chains follows, all from one sample in a study of shared clonotypes between healthy human individuals. TCRdb's table, derived via immunoSEQ multiplex PCR, lists solely in-frame clones and lacks some. Of millions of clones listed, approximately 94% were seen once; the top ten hold 1.5% to 2%. Sequences were obtained from naive CD8+ T cells from PBMCs. The receptors stem from a man between 18 and 29 years old in good health. Some clones in this sample may be carry-over from other donors' samples. The CDR3 runs from the conserved cysteine through the conserved F or W. Fields, in order: D gene, clone size, V gene, J gene, CDR3 DNA, CDR3 protein. A D gene is named only where the DNA matches it firmly. Clone sizes are given selectively: once, few, many, or a class where the clone is expanded.

TRBD2	.	TRBV27	TRBJ2-3	TGTGCCAGCAGTTTTCACATGGGACTAGCGGGCACAGATACGCAGTATTTT	CASSFHMGLAGTDTQYF
.	.	TRBV7-8	TRBJ2-1	TGTGCCAGCAGCTTAGGTCCAGGGGCCATGAATGAGCAGTTCTTC	CASSLGPGAMNEQFF
.	.	TRBV5-6	TRBJ2-7	TGTGCCAGCAGTCCCCAGGGAGGTGGAGGCCCCTACGAGCAGTACTTC	CASSPQGGGGPYEQYF
.	.	TRBV13	TRBJ1-2	TGTGCCAGCAGCTTAGGGGGGACGGCGGGCTACACCTTC	CASSLGGTAGYTF
TRBD2	.	TRBV27	TRBJ2-2	TGTGCCAGCTACCTAGCGGGAGCGGCAAGGAACACCGGGGAGCTGTTTTTT	CASYLAGAARNTGELFF
TRBD1	.	TRBV29-1	TRBJ2-1	TGCAGCGTTGACAGGGGGTTCGGCAATGAGCAGTTCTTC	CSVDRGFGNEQFF
.	.	TRBV4-2	TRBJ1-4	TGTGCCAGCAGCCAAGCCATCAAGCAACTCATCAGGGTGGCTAATGAAAAACTGTTTTTT	CASSQAIKQLIRVANEKLFF
.	.	TRBV19	TRBJ2-1	TGTGCCAGTAGTATTCACAGCGGGTGGGGATCCTACAATGAGCAGTTCTTC	CASSIHSGWGSYNEQFF
TRBD1	.	TRBV30	TRBJ2-1	TGTGCCTGGATGGGACAGGGGTACAATGAGCAGTTCTTC	CAWMGQGYNEQFF
.	.	TRBV19	TRBJ2-2	TGTGCCAGTAGTATTCCCCGGGGGGAGCTGTTTTTT	CASSIPRGELFF
TRBD2	.	TRBV7-6	TRBJ2-7	TGTGCCAGCAGCCCGGGACTAGCGGGAGGGCCTGCCTACGAGCAGTACTTC	CASSPGLAGGPAYEQYF
.	.	TRBV27	TRBJ1-1	TGTGCCAGCAGTTTATCGGGGGGAGGGGCCTTCTTAGGTGAAGCTTTCTTT	CASSLSGGGAFLGEAFF
.	.	TRBV7-9	TRBJ2-1	TGTGCCAGCAGCTTAGAACAGGGTTTCTCCTACAATGAGCAGTTCTTC	CASSLEQGFSYNEQFF
.	.	TRBV5-4	TRBJ2-3	TGTGCCAGCACCCAGTGGGACGAGAGTACGCAGTATTTT	CASTQWDESTQYF
.	.	TRBV5-1	TRBJ1-3	TGCGCCAGCAGTTCCGGGACGGCTAAGCCTGGAAACACCATATATTTT	CASSSGTAKPGNTIYF
.	.	TRBV2	TRBJ2-3	TGTGCCAGCAGTGGTTCGGGTTTCACAGATACGCAGTATTTT	CASSGSGFTDTQYF
TRBD2	.	TRBV2	TRBJ2-7	TGTGCCTCAAAGGCTAGCGGTTCCTACGAGCAGTACTTC	CASKASGSYEQYF
TRBD1	.	TRBV4-1	TRBJ1-4	TGCGCCAGCAGCCTCCAAATACAGGGGAGGAGCGAAAAACTGTTTTTT	CASSLQIQGRSEKLFF
TRBD2	.	TRBV27	TRBJ2-3	TGTGCCAGCAGTCCCCCGACTAGCGGGAGTAGGGATACGCAGTATTTT	CASSPPTSGSRDTQYF
TRBD1	.	TRBV7-8	TRBJ2-3	TGTGCCAGTAGCTCCCCGACAGGGTGGACAGATACGCAGTATTTT	CASSSPTGWTDTQYF
.	.	TRBV30	TRBJ1-5	TGTGCCTCCCGAGGGGTTAAACCCCAGCATTTT	CASRGVKPQHF
TRBD1	.	TRBV5-1	TRBJ2-7	TGCGCCAGCAGCTCGGGCCGGGACAGCCCTTTCTACGAGCAGTACTTC	CASSSGRDSPFYEQYF
.	.	TRBV29-1	TRBJ2-3	TGCAGCGTTGAAGGATGGGACCTAATTAGCACAGATACGCAGTATTTT	CSVEGWDLISTDTQYF
.	once	TRBV14	TRBJ1-2	TGTGCCAGCAGCCAAGATAGGAGGGTTGGCTACACCTTC	CASSQDRRVGYTF